A selection of T cell receptor beta chains follows, all from one sample in a study of cytotoxic CD8 clonotypes in ibrutinib-treated CLL. The repertoire was sequenced with immunoSEQ multiplex PCR; TCRdb's copy has only in-frame clones and lacks some. The sample holds about 58,000 clones; more than 70% are singletons and the top ten take 40% to 45%. The sample consisted of PBMCs, taken after 12 months of ibrutinib treatment. All receptors derive from a human donor with chronic lymphocytic leukemia. Both conserved end residues are part of each CDR3. A D gene is named only where the DNA matches it firmly. Only part of the rows carry a size: once, few, many, or a class if the clone is expanded.

cdr3_length	d_call	clone_size	v_call	j_call	cdr3_aa	cdr3_nt
13	TRBD2	-	TRBV19	TRBJ2-2	CAGRGLNTGELFF	TGTGCCGGGCGGGGGTTGAACACCGGGGAGCTGTTTTTT
15	-	-	TRBV5-4	TRBJ2-5	CASSSPGAGQETQYF	TGTGCCAGCAGCTCCCCCGGGGCGGGACAAGAGACCCAGTACTTC
12	-	-	TRBV6-1	TRBJ2-6	CASSEWANVLTF	TGTGCCAGCAGTGAATGGGCCAACGTCCTGACTTTC
13	TRBD1	-	TRBV6-1	TRBJ1-2	CASSVWTGDGYTF	TGTGCCAGCAGTGTTTGGACAGGGGACGGCTACACCTTC
18	TRBD2	-	TRBV5-6	TRBJ2-5	CASSLPGLAGARAGTQYF	TGTGCCAGCAGCTTGCCGGGACTAGCGGGAGCCCGGGCGGGGACCCAGTACTTC
14	TRBD2	-	TRBV2	TRBJ2-7	CASSPGLAGVEQYF	TGTGCCAGCAGTCCGGGACTAGCGGGAGTCGAGCAGTACTTC
11	-	-	TRBV7-9	TRBJ2-2	CASRLGVELFF	TGTGCCAGCAGGCTAGGGGTGGAGCTGTTTTTT
14	TRBD1	-	TRBV5-1	TRBJ1-2	CASSKYRGQDGYTF	TGCGCCAGCAGCAAATACAGGGGGCAGGATGGCTACACCTTC
11	TRBD1	-	TRBV20-1	TRBJ1-1	CKGQGNTEAFF	TGTAAGGGACAGGGGAACACTGAAGCTTTCTTT
16	TRBD2	-	TRBV27	TRBJ2-7	CASRISGVDLFYEQYF	TGTGCCAGCAGGATCAGCGGGGTCGACTTGTTCTACGAGCAGTACTTC
14	-	-	TRBV2	TRBJ2-3	CASSEALGTDTQYF	TGTGCCAGCAGTGAAGCGCTGGGCACAGATACGCAGTATTTT
14	-	-	TRBV13	TRBJ2-5	CASSLVPRQETQYF	TGTGCCAGCAGCTTAGTTCCCAGGCAAGAGACCCAGTACTTC
17	TRBD1	once	TRBV9	TRBJ2-7	CASSATPGQGRVREQYF	TGTGCCAGCAGCGCTACCCCGGGACAGGGGAGGGTTCGCGAGCAGTACTTC
11	-	-	TRBV20-1	TRBJ2-1	CSARGDKGQFF	TGCAGTGCTCGAGGAGACAAGGGGCAGTTCTTC
14	-	few	TRBV7-2	TRBJ2-7	CASSLVGQGSQQYF	TGTGCCAGCAGCTTAGTAGGTCAGGGGAGCCAGCAGTACTTC
13	TRBD2	-	TRBV30	TRBJ2-3	CAWSVREGDTQYF	TGTGCCTGGAGTGTAAGGGAGGGTGATACGCAGTATTTT
13	-	-	TRBV6-1	TRBJ2-7	CASQALTAYEQYF	TGTGCCAGCCAAGCCCTAACAGCCTACGAGCAGTACTTC
15	TRBD1	few	TRBV6-6	TRBJ2-1	CASSSNRGLYNEQFF	TGTGCCAGCAGTTCCAACAGGGGGCTCTACAATGAGCAGTTCTTC
16	TRBD1	-	TRBV28	TRBJ1-5	CASITRGTGGNQPQHF	TGTGCCAGCATCACACGGGGGACAGGGGGCAATCAGCCCCAGCATTTT
15	TRBD1	-	TRBV18	TRBJ2-5	CASSDTGTGGETQYF	TGTGCCAGCTCAGATACCGGGACAGGGGGTGAGACCCAGTACTTC
13	TRBD1	-	TRBV29-1	TRBJ1-2	CSVGGDRDYGYTF	TGCAGCGTTGGCGGAGACAGGGACTATGGCTACACCTTC
14	-	-	TRBV9	TRBJ2-2	CASSGHLASGELFF	TGTGCCAGCAGCGGACACTTGGCCTCCGGGGAGCTGTTTTTT
15	TRBD1	-	TRBV6-6	TRBJ2-5	CASSPGQGAWETQYF	TGTGCCAGCAGCCCAGGACAGGGGGCATGGGAGACCCAGTACTTC
15	-	-	TRBV7-2	TRBJ2-7	CASSLRDSLGYEQYF	TGCGCCAGCAGCCTGCGTGACAGCCTGGGCTACGAGCAGTACTTC
18	TRBD2	-	TRBV7-3	TRBJ2-1	CASSFGTSGRAGIDEQFF	TGTGCCAGCAGCTTCGGGACTAGCGGGAGGGCCGGTATCGACGAGCAGTTCTTC
16	-	-	TRBV9	TRBJ2-1	CASSTTRTPLYNEQFF	TGTGCCAGCAGCACTACTAGGACCCCCCTCTACAATGAGCAGTTCTTC
14	-	-	TRBV19	TRBJ1-1	CASSIGRKNTEAFF	TGTGCCAGTAGTATAGGCCGGAAGAACACTGAAGCTTTCTTT
15	-	-	TRBV5-1	TRBJ1-1	CASSLAGGRGTEAFF	TGCGCCAGCAGCTTGGCCGGGGGAAGAGGGACTGAAGCTTTCTTT
12	-	-	TRBV7-9	TRBJ1-1	CASGGIGDEAFF	TGTGCCAGCGGGGGGATCGGGGATGAAGCTTTCTTT
13	-	-	TRBV10-3	TRBJ1-5	CAISDGGIQPQHF	TGTGCCATCAGTGACGGGGGAATTCAGCCCCAGCATTTT
16	-	-	TRBV5-4	TRBJ1-1	CASSLDLAGGNTEAFF	TGTGCCAGCAGCTTGGATCTGGCAGGCGGGAACACTGAAGCTTTCTTT
14	-	-	TRBV5-1	TRBJ2-7	CASSFGPSSYEQYF	TGCGCCAGCAGCTTCGGGCCAAGCTCCTACGAGCAGTACTTC
14	-	-	TRBV30	TRBJ2-1	CAWGNRVGYNEQFF	TGTGCCTGGGGAAACAGGGTGGGGTACAATGAGCAGTTCTTC
14	-	-	TRBV7-9	TRBJ2-7	CASSPLGDPYEQYF	TGTGCCAGCAGTCCCCTAGGGGACCCCTACGAGCAGTACTTC
15	TRBD2	-	TRBV30	TRBJ2-7	CAGTPSGSINYEQYF	TGTGCCGGCACTCCTAGCGGGAGTATTAACTACGAGCAGTACTTC
13	-	-	TRBV6-5	TRBJ2-7	CASSRLRAYEQYF	TGTGCCAGCAGCCGACTCCGGGCCTACGAGCAGTACTTC
15	TRBD1	-	TRBV6-5	TRBJ2-2	CASSTTGGSTGELFF	TGTGCCAGCAGTACAACAGGGGGCTCGACCGGGGAGCTGTTTTTT
15	-	few	TRBV14	TRBJ2-3	CASSQWTTNTDTQYF	TGTGCCAGCAGCCAATGGACTACCAACACAGATACGCAGTATTTT
15	-	-	TRBV6-5	TRBJ1-1	CASSYSPDVNTEAFF	TGTGCCAGCAGTTACTCCCCGGACGTGAACACTGAAGCTTTCTTT
16	-	-	TRBV5-1	TRBJ1-4	CASSLAPPATNEKLFF	TGCGCCAGCAGCTTGGCCCCCCCTGCAACTAATGAAAAACTGTTTTTT
14	-	-	TRBV4-3	TRBJ2-3	CASSQAPGADTQYF	TGCGCCAGCAGCCAAGCTCCAGGCGCGGATACGCAGTATTTT
13	-	-	TRBV7-3	TRBJ2-2	CASSLLGTGELFF	TGTGCCAGCAGCTTATTGGGCACCGGGGAGCTGTTTTTT
13	-	-	TRBV7-8	TRBJ2-2	CASSLAWTGELFF	TGTGCCAGCAGCCTAGCCTGGACCGGGGAGCTGTTTTTT
16	-	-	TRBV23-1	TRBJ1-1	CASSRRPPTRDTEAFF	TGCGCCAGCAGTAGGAGACCCCCGACCAGGGACACTGAAGCTTTCTTT
13	TRBD1	-	TRBV19	TRBJ2-2	CASSKQGSGELFF	TGTGCCAGTAGTAAACAGGGGTCCGGGGAGCTGTTTTTT
11	-	once	TRBV6-6	TRBJ2-7	CASSNAYEQYF	TGTGCCAGCAGTAACGCCTACGAGCAGTACTTC
15	-	-	TRBV9	TRBJ2-1	CASNVGGSSYNEQFF	TGTGCCAGCAACGTAGGGGGAAGCTCCTACAATGAGCAGTTCTTC
16	TRBD1	-	TRBV4-1	TRBJ2-2	CASSLQGAANTGELFF	TGCGCCAGCAGCTTACAGGGGGCGGCGAACACCGGGGAGCTGTTTTTT
15	-	once	TRBV6-6	TRBJ2-7	CASRKGPGLSYEQYF	TGTGCCAGCAGGAAGGGTCCAGGGCTTTCCTACGAGCAGTACTTC
12	TRBD2	-	TRBV7-2	TRBJ2-5	CASGLAGKTQYF	TGTGCCAGCGGACTAGCGGGGAAGACCCAGTACTTC
16	TRBD2	-	TRBV28	TRBJ2-7	CASSYYRIGGEYEQYF	TGTGCCAGCAGTTATTATAGAATCGGGGGGGAATACGAGCAGTACTTC
14	-	-	TRBV7-9	TRBJ1-5	CASREAGSNQPQHF	TGTGCCAGCAGGGAAGCAGGAAGCAATCAGCCCCAGCATTTT
15	-	few	TRBV5-4	TRBJ2-6	CASSSPSSGANVLTF	TGTGCCAGCAGCTCCCCCAGCTCTGGGGCCAACGTCCTGACTTTC